Listed below are T cell receptor beta chains from one sample, sequenced in a study of blood T cell repertoires in COVID-19. Sequencing was performed with immunoSEQ multiplex PCR; in TCRdb, only in-frame clones are kept and a portion is missing. The sample yields hundreds of thousands of clones, approximately 90% seen once. The sample taken for sequencing was peripheral blood. The receptors derive from a woman in her 40s who had recovered from COVID-19. The CDR3 runs from the conserved cysteine through the conserved F or W. The order of the fields is J gene, D gene, clone size, V gene, CDR3 DNA, CDR3 protein. The D gene is left open where the match is weak. Only some rows state a clone size, as once, few, many or a class for expanded clones.

TRBJ1-6 | TRBD1 | few | TRBV7-9 | TGTGCCAGCTCCGACAGGGGGCGTTCACCCCTCCACTTT | CASSDRGRSPLHF
TRBJ1-1 | TRBD1 | - | TRBV6-5 | TGTGCCAGCAGGATTACAGGGGGCACTGAAGCTTTCTTT | CASRITGGTEAFF
TRBJ1-3 | - | few | TRBV9 | TGTGCCAGCAGCCCTGAGGGTGGCCTCGGAAACACCATATATTTT | CASSPEGGLGNTIYF
TRBJ2-7 | - | - | TRBV3-1/TRBV3-2 | TGTGCCAGCAGCCAAGATCCGCGGGCAGCGGCCTACGAGCAGTACTTC | CASSQDPRAAAYEQYF
TRBJ1-2 | TRBD1 | - | TRBV7-2 | TGTGCCAGCAGCTTAGATGGGTACAGGGGTAACTATGGCTACACCTTC | CASSLDGYRGNYGYTF
TRBJ1-1 | - | - | TRBV27 | TGTGCCAGCAGTTTCGAAGGAGGGGCCCTGAACACTGAAGCTTTCTTT | CASSFEGGALNTEAFF
TRBJ2-5 | TRBD2 | - | TRBV25-1 | TGTGCCAGCAGGCCCCCGACTAGCGGGGGGGGGACCCAGTACTTC | CASRPPTSGGGTQYF
TRBJ2-7 | TRBD1 | - | TRBV6-5 | TGTGCCAGCTTACGGGACAGGGGGGGAGAGCAGTACTTC | CASLRDRGGEQYF
TRBJ2-1 | - | - | TRBV20-1 | TGCAGTGCTAGTGCCCAAGGGGGAAGCTCCTACAATGAGCAGTTCTTC | CSASAQGGSSYNEQFF
TRBJ2-5 | - | few | TRBV5-8 | TGTGCCAGCACCACGGAGGGGGCCCAAGAGACCCAGTACTTC | CASTTEGAQETQYF
TRBJ2-1 | TRBD1 | - | TRBV19 | TGTGCCACCACCGACAGGGCAGGCTACAATGAGCAGTTCTTC | CATTDRAGYNEQFF
TRBJ1-5 | - | - | TRBV6-5 | TGTGCCAGCAGTCCCCGGGGGGGGATTCAGCCCCAGCATTTT | CASSPRGGIQPQHF
TRBJ2-3 | TRBD2 | - | TRBV6-2/TRBV6-3 | TGTGCCAGCAGCCCTAGCGGGAGGGCCGTTGATACGCAGTATTTT | CASSPSGRAVDTQYF
TRBJ2-7 | TRBD2 | - | TRBV27 | TGTGCCAGCAGTTTCAGCGGGAGCGCCTACGAGCAGTACTTC | CASSFSGSAYEQYF
TRBJ2-3 | - | few | TRBV7-9 | TGTGCCAGCAGCCCACTAGCGTGGGGGGGCGCAGATACGCAGTATTTT | CASSPLAWGGADTQYF
TRBJ2-1 | TRBD2 | - | TRBV6-6 | TGTGCCAGCAGTCCCATATTTCGGGGGACTACCTACAATGAGCAGTTCTTC | CASSPIFRGTTYNEQFF
TRBJ1-3 | - | many | TRBV7-2 | TGTGCCAGCAGCTTTGCGGCCCTGAGCTCTGGAAACACCATATATTTT | CASSFAALSSGNTIYF
TRBJ2-7 | - | - | TRBV7-3 | TGTGCCAGCAGCGCCGGGGCGGGGGCCCTCTACGAGCAGTACTTC | CASSAGAGALYEQYF
TRBJ1-1 | TRBD1 | once | TRBV19 | TGTGCCAGTAGTATTGGGGGACAGGGCAGTGCTGAAGCTTTCTTT | CASSIGGQGSAEAFF
TRBJ2-7 | - | - | TRBV11-2 | TGTGCCAGCAGAGGGGGGGGAATTCCCCCCTACGAGCAGTACTTC | CASRGGGIPPYEQYF
TRBJ2-3 | - | - | TRBV3-1/TRBV3-2 | TGTGCCAGCAGCCCAGGTGGCACAGATACGCAGTATTTT | CASSPGGTDTQYF
TRBJ2-7 | TRBD1 | - | TRBV7-3 | TGTGCCAGCAGCCCCCGGACAGGGTCCCGCGAGCAGTACTTC | CASSPRTGSREQYF
TRBJ2-1 | TRBD2 | - | TRBV6-2/TRBV6-3 | TGTGCCAGCAGCCCCCCGGGACTAGCATTCAATGAGCAGTTCTTC | CASSPPGLAFNEQFF
TRBJ2-2 | - | - | TRBV18 | TGTGCCAGCTCACCCGGACAATTGAACACCGGGGAGCTGTTTTTT | CASSPGQLNTGELFF
TRBJ2-7 | - | - | TRBV29-1 | TGCAGCGCGGGGGGCACTTGGTACGAGCAGTACTTC | CSAGGTWYEQYF
TRBJ1-5 | - | - | TRBV7-2 | TGTGCCAGCAGCTTTAGGGGCCTGGGTAATCAGCCCCAGCATTTT | CASSFRGLGNQPQHF
TRBJ2-2 | TRBD2 | - | TRBV10-3 | TGTGCCATCAGTGAGTCGCGGGGGGGGGCCGCGAACACCGGGGAGCTGTTTTTT | CAISESRGGAANTGELFF